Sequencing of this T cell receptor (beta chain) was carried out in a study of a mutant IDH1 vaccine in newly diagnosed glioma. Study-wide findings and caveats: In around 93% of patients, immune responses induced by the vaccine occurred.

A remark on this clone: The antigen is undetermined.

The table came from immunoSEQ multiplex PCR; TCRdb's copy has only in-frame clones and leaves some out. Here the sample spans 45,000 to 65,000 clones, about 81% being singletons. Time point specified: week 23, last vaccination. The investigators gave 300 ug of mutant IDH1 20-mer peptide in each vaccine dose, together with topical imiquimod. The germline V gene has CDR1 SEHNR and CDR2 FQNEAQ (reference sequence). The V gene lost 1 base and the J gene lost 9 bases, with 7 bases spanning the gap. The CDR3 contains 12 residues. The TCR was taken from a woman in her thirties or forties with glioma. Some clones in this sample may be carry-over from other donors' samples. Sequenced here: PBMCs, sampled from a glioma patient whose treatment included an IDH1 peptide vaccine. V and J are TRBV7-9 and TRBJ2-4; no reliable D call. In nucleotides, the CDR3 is TGTGCCAGCAGCTTAGAGGTTAGCATTCAGTACTTC. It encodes CASSLEVSIQYF. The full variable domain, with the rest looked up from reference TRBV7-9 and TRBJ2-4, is DTGVSQNPRHKITKRGQNVTFRCDPISEHNRLYWYRQTLGQGPEFLTYFQNEAQLEKSRLLSDRFSAERPKGSFSTLEIQRTEQGDSAMYLCASSLEVSIQYFGAGTRLSVL.